This TCR beta chain is drawn from a study of beta chain features in type 1 diabetes. Study-level background: Regarding age, gender and cell yields, patients proved similar to healthy donors. Over all samples combined, about 99,000,000 sorted cells were examined.

Every bit of the isolated RNA underwent reverse transcription, so sequencing read expressed TCRB transcripts. Profiled with immunoSEQ multiplex PCR; TCRdb holds only in-frame clones, not every one. Here the sample spans about 150,000 clones, just over 9% being singletons. From germline, CDR1 is GTSNPN and CDR2 SVGIG (reference sequence). V dropped 4 bases and J dropped 10 bases, with 23 bases sitting between them. The CDR3 is 15 residues long. Only a few counts were recorded for this clone. This chain links TRBV30 with TRBJ2-1, with D perhaps matching TRBD2 (7 bases). The TCR sequence derives from a man aged 18 to 35 in good health. The sequencing sample was made of central memory CD4+ T cells from blood. The CDR3 region has the DNA TGTGCCTGGAAATCGGAGGGGGGGGGAAGATTCGAGCAGTTCTTC. Its translation: CAWKSEGGGRFEQFF.